Sequencing of this T cell receptor beta chain was carried out in a study of siplizumab effects on memory and regulatory T cells. CDR1 and CDR2 from the germline V gene are MNHNY and SVGAGI (reference sequence). V lost 5 bases to trimming and J lost 4 bases, with 6 bases between them. The CDR3 runs to 12 residues. Sequenced by immunoSEQ multiplex PCR; TCRdb stores in-frame clones only, minus some. The sample has under 95,000 clones; approximately 93% are singletons. This chain links TRBV6-6 with TRBJ1-5, with unresolved D. The origin of this receptor is a human donor in good health. The specimen sequenced was non-Treg CD4+ T cells sorted from blood. The CDR3 loop is CASSPRNQPQHF. Here the CDR3 DNA reads TGTGCCAGCAGTCCCAGAAATCAGCCCCAGCATTTT.